Below, 26 T cell receptor beta chains from the same sample are listed, as sequenced in a study of identical twins. One entry per CDR3 protein results from TCRdb running MiXCR on the 5' RACE reads. The sample includes about 150,000 distinct CDR3 sequences, roughly 3.2% of them seen just once. The sample was memory T cells sorted from blood. The source is a man between 18 and 35 years old in good health.

This clonotype was detected many times. This chain joins TRBV9 and TRBJ2-1, with a possible D match to TRBD1 (7 bases). From germline, CDR1 is SGDLS and CDR2 YYNGEE. Trimming cost V 0 bases and J 2 bases, with 18 bases left between them. CDR3 size: 18 residues. DNA for the CDR3: TGTGCCAGCAGCGTAGCAATGGAGGGGGCGTCCCCCTACAATGAGCAGTTCTTC. Encoded protein: CASSVAMEGASPYNEQFF.

This rearrangement joins TRBV2 to TRBJ2-1; 16 bases are shared with TRBD2. The V gene end was trimmed by 10 bases and the J gene end by 9 bases; junction bases not matched to a gene: 12. Germline CDR1 reads SNHLY; CDR2 reads FYNNEI. The CDR3 is made up of 16 amino acids. Here the CDR3 reads CATPGLAGGEVPEQFF. The CDR3 coding sequence is TGTGCCACCCCGGGACTAGCGGGAGGGGAGGTCCCTGAGCAGTTCTTC. The whole variable domain, remainder taken from reference TRBV2 and TRBJ2-1, is EPEVTQTPSHQVTQMGQEVILRCVPISNHLYFYWYRQILGQKVEFLVSFYNNEISEKSEIFDDQFSVERPDGSNFTLKIRSTKLEDSAMYFCATPGLAGGEVPEQFFGPGTRLTVL.

In this sample, this clonotype turned up many times. The rearrangement joins TRBV29-1 to TRBJ1-1; D uncertain. Trimming took off 2 bases at V and 4 bases at J, with 11 bases between the two ends. CDR3 size: 13 residues. Germline V gene sequence: CDR1 SQVTM, CDR2 ANQGSEA. CDR3 sequence: CSVESQLGTEAFF. The CDR3 DNA sequence: TGCAGCGTTGAATCCCAGTTGGGCACTGAAGCTTTCTTT.

This clonotype was counted many times. The rearrangement uses TRBV10-3 and TRBJ2-7; 11 bases map to TRBD1. Germline assignment: CDR1 ENHRY and CDR2 SYGVKD. With 4 bases clipped from V and 6 bases from J, the junction kept 5 bases outside the gene matches. The CDR3 extends over 14 amino acids. The DNA of the CDR3 is TGTGCCATCAGTGGATCGGGGACAGGGGGCGAGCAGTACTTC. Translation gives CAISGSGTGGEQYF.

CDR3 coding DNA: TGCGCCAGCACCCCCTCTGGCCTTTCCCCCTACGAGCAGTACTTC. This gives the protein CASTPSGLSPYEQYF. V is TRBV5-1 and J is TRBJ2-7; D remains ambiguous. CDR3 size: 15 residues. V lost 6 bases and J lost 2, with 18 bases in between. Germline loops: CDR1 SGHRS, CDR2 YFSETQ.

The J gene is TRBJ1-3, the V gene TRBV7-9; maybe TRBD1 (6 bases). Germline V gives CDR1 SEHNR, CDR2 FQNEAQ (reference sequence). Trimming pared 4 bases from V and 1 base from J, leaving 8 bases between. This CDR3 region has 14 residues. Here the CDR3 DNA reads TGTGCCAGCAGCTCAGGGGTTTCTGGAAACACCATATATTTT. Its protein product is CASSSGVSGNTIYF.

In this sample, this clonotype turned up many times. The V gene is TRBV10-3, the J gene TRBJ2-7, with 7 bases aligning to TRBD2. Germline lookup yields CDR1 ENHRY and CDR2 SYGVKD. The CDR3 is made up of 14 amino acids. V shed 10 bases, J shed 2 bases, and the junction held 11 bases outside the gene matches. The CDR3 DNA reads as TGTGCCACCGGCGAGCGGGACTATCCCTACGAGCAGTACGTC. It yields the protein CATGERDYPYEQYV.

At least ten counts were recorded for this clonotype. The chain is built from TRBV9 and TRBJ2-3, with TRBD2 identical over 13 bases. CDR3 length: 17 residues. Germline assignment: CDR1 SGDLS and CDR2 YYNGEE. J was trimmed by 2 bases and V by 3 bases; bases with no gene match: 6. CDR3 protein: CASSAKGLAGLTDTQYF. Here the CDR3 DNA reads TGTGCCAGCAGCGCCAAGGGACTAGCGGGACTCACAGATACGCAGTATTTT.

This clonotype was seen repeatedly, ten times or more. V and J are TRBV11-2 and TRBJ2-5, with D tentatively TRBD2 (6 bases). The V gene's germline CDR1 is SGHAT and CDR2 FQNNGV. V was shortened by 0 bases and J by 3 bases, with 23 bases between the two germline ends. This CDR3 is 19 amino acids long. The CDR3 reads CASSLDPPWRDWGEETQYF. As DNA, the CDR3 is TGTGCCAGCAGCTTAGACCCCCCTTGGCGGGACTGGGGGGAAGAGACCCAGTACTTC.

In its sample, this clonotype was seen many times. The chain employs TRBV2 and TRBJ1-5, with D possibly TRBD1 on 6 matching bases. CDR3 length equals 12 residues. CDR1 is SNHLY, CDR2 FYNNEI, per germline. Trimming stripped 8 bases from V and 7 bases from J, with 12 bases between. CDR3 region: CASGGARQPQHF. DNA for the CDR3: TGTGCCAGCGGGGGGGCTCGGCAGCCCCAGCATTTT.

Ten or more counts support this clonotype. CDR3: CASSTGQGPFYNEQFF. In nucleotides, the CDR3 is TGCGCCAGCAGCACGGGACAGGGGCCCTTCTACAATGAGCAGTTCTTC. J is TRBJ2-1 and V is TRBV5-1; 10 bases agree with TRBD1. CDR3 length: 16 residues. CDR1 SGHRS and CDR2 YFSETQ come from the germline V gene. V lost 4 bases, J lost 3 bases, and 7 bases stayed unmatched.

Many counts were recorded for this clonotype. V usage is TRBV29-1 and J usage is TRBJ2-5, with D perhaps being TRBD1 or TRBD2 (5 bases each). Germline V CDR1 and CDR2: SQVTM, ANQGSEA. The CDR3 covers 11 residues. V lost 3 bases and J lost 7, with 9 bases in between. The CDR3 protein is CSVDGDGTQYF. The CDR3 DNA is TGCAGCGTTGATGGGGACGGGACCCAGTACTTC.

At least ten counts were recorded for this clonotype. The V gene is TRBV12-3 or TRBV12-4, the J gene TRBJ2-7, with 7 bases lining up with TRBD1. The CDR3 consists of 13 residues. V lost 3 bases to trimming and J lost 4 bases; unmatched junction nucleotides: 3. The CDR3 nucleotides are TGTGCCAGCAGTTTCGCCAGGGGGTACGAGCAGTACTTC. Translated, it gives CASSFARGYEQYF.

This clonotype showed up many times. In DNA form, the CDR3 reads TGTGCCAGCAGTCCATTTCAGGGAGGTATGGGTCGCAGGAATCAGCCCCAGCATTTT. Protein sequence: CASSPFQGGMGRRNQPQHF. The chain uses TRBV6-1 and TRBJ1-5, with a tentative D call TRBD1 (5 bases). This CDR3 comprises 19 residues. The germline V gene encodes CDR1 MNHNS and CDR2 SASEGT. The germline V and J ends were trimmed by 5 bases and 4 bases, with 27 bases remaining between them.

This clonotype was picked up a small number of times. This chain uses TRBV5-1 with TRBJ2-2, with TRBD2 matching 11 bases. The CDR3 has 16 residues. V dropped 0 bases and J dropped 3; count of bases not matched to a gene: 1. The germline gives CDR1 SGHRS, CDR2 YFSETQ. The CDR3 DNA follows: TGCGCCAGCAGCTTGGCGGGACTAGCGGACACCGGGGAGCTGTTTTTT. Protein: CASSLAGLADTGELFF.

In this sample, this clonotype turned up many times. V usage is TRBV24-1 and J usage is TRBJ2-4; no reliable D call. This CDR3 is built from 15 residues. Trimming stripped 4 bases from V and 3 bases from J, with 12 bases between. CDR1 and CDR2 (germline): KGHDR, SFDVKD. CDR3 protein: CATSEIYLGKNIQYF. The CDR3 DNA follows: TGTGCCACCAGTGAGATATATTTAGGCAAAAACATTCAGTACTTC.

This clonotype was counted ten times or more. The chain uses TRBV5-6 and TRBJ1-2; no firm D call. CDR1 SGHDT and CDR2 YYEEEE come from the germline V gene. The CDR3 has 13 amino acids. V lost 0 bases to trimming and J lost 3 bases, with 6 bases between them. DNA for the CDR3: TGTGCCAGCAGCTTGGATGGAGACTATGGCTACACCTTC. Residues: CASSLDGDYGYTF.

This clonotype was detected many times. CDR3 in DNA: TGTGCCATCAGGCCCGCGGTTGGGGGGGCAACTGAAGCTTTCTTT. This translates into CAIRPAVGGATEAFF. V is TRBV10-3 and J is TRBJ1-1; TRBD1 might be the D (6 bases). The CDR3 is 15 amino acids. The ends were cut back, 6 bases at V and 5 bases at J, with 19 bases in the middle. Germline lookup yields CDR1 ENHRY and CDR2 SYGVKD.

This clonotype was counted at least ten times. CDR3 amino acids: CSAPDPWFDQPQHF. The CDR3, as DNA: TGCAGTGCTCCGGACCCATGGTTTGATCAGCCCCAGCATTTT. The chain employs TRBV20-1 and TRBJ1-5; unclear D gene. Germline V lookup: CDR1 DFQATT, CDR2 SNEGSKA (reference sequence). Trimming left V 5 bases short and J 5 bases short, with 16 bases between. The CDR3 length is 14 residues.

This clonotype has at least ten counts. V gene TRBV20-1 combines with J gene TRBJ2-1; 13 nucleotides align to TRBD2. Germline V lookup: CDR1 DFQATT, CDR2 SNEGSKA (reference sequence). Trimming removed 1 base from V and 8 bases from J; junction bases left unmatched: 8. This CDR3 spans 16 amino acids. DNA for the CDR3: TGCAGTGCTAGAGTAGGCACTAGCGGGAGGGGCGATGAGCAGTTCTTC. Translation: CSARVGTSGRGDEQFF.

This clonotype was observed many times. The chain joins TRBV5-5 to TRBJ2-2; D not resolved. Between the trimmed V and J ends, which lost 0 bases and 3 bases, there was a span of 6 bases. The CDR3 covers 14 residues. In germline, CDR1 is SGHKS, CDR2 YYEKEE (reference sequence). CDR3 in DNA: TGTGCCAGCAGCTTGGACGGACACACCGGGGAGCTGTTTTTT. It yields the protein CASSLDGHTGELFF.

This clonotype was found many times. V gene TRBV12-3 or TRBV12-4 combines with J gene TRBJ1-2, with a weak D call TRBD1 (5 bases). V dropped 8 bases and J dropped 2 bases, with 15 bases sitting between them. The CDR3 runs to 14 residues. Here the CDR3 reads CASGTGRSNYGYTF. CDR3 DNA: TGTGCCAGCGGGACTGGGCGGTCAAACTATGGCTACACCTTC.

This clonotype has ten or more counts. The rearrangement links TRBV11-2 to TRBJ2-7; 7 bases map to TRBD1. Trimming removed 5 bases from V and 9 bases from J; junction bases left unmatched: 10. CDR1 and CDR2 (germline): SGHAT, FQNNGV. The length of the CDR3 is 13 residues. CDR3 loop: CASSRDREYRQYV. CDR3 nucleotides: TGTGCCAGCAGCCGTGACAGGGAGTATAGGCAGTACGTC.

This clonotype showed up many times. The chain has TRBV20-1 and TRBJ2-5; 10 bases agree with TRBD2. This CDR3 is 15 amino acids long. Germline loops: CDR1 DFQATT, CDR2 SNEGSKA (reference sequence). The ends lost 0 bases at V and 6 bases at J; junction bases unmatched: 7. CDR3 DNA sequence: TGCAGTGCTAGAGATTCTGCTAGCGGGAGTAAGACCCAGTACTTC. Translated, it gives CSARDSASGSKTQYF.

There are many counts of this clonotype. V usage is TRBV10-3 and J usage is TRBJ2-7, with D unclear. Trimming cost V 0 bases and J 1 base, with 7 bases left between them. The CDR3 runs 14 residues. Looked up from germline, CDR1 is ENHRY and CDR2 is SYGVKD. The DNA for the CDR3 is TGTGCCATCAGTGAGTCGACCCATTCCTACGAGCAGTACTTC. Translating it yields CAISESTHSYEQYF.

This clonotype has at least ten counts. The chain combines TRBV28 with TRBJ2-7, with 7 bases lining up with TRBD1. Looked up from germline, CDR1 is MDHEN and CDR2 is SYDVKM. With V trimmed by 4 bases and J by 6 bases, 6 bases remained unmatched. The CDR3 is 13 amino acids. CDR3 sequence (DNA): TGTGCCAGCAGTTGGGCAGGGGGACCCGAGCAGTACTTC. The encoded protein is CASSWAGGPEQYF. The variable domain in full, with the rest retrieved from reference TRBV28 and TRBJ2-7, is DVKVTQSSRYLVKRTGEKVFLECVQDMDHENMFWYRQDPGLGLRLIYFSYDVKMKEKGDIPEGYSVSREKKERFSLILESASTNQTSMYLCASSWAGGPEQYFGPGTRLTVT.